The 7 T cell receptor beta chains presented below share a single source sample, sequenced in a study of shared clonotypes between healthy human individuals. Produced via immunoSEQ multiplex PCR; TCRdb's table is partial and in-frame only. The profile shows about 520,000 clones, around 85% of them singletons. The specimen sequenced was PBMCs. Receptors were obtained from a woman aged 40 to 49 in good health. Some clones in this sample may be carry-over from other donors' samples.

Concerning this clone itself: A read error is likely here: a far larger clone is one base away. The identical CDR3 is also encoded by other nucleotide sequences in the sample. The genes are TRBV5-4 and TRBJ1-1; 7 bases are shared with TRBD1. Germline loops: CDR1 SGHNT, CDR2 YYREEE (reference sequence). V gave up 0 bases and J gave up 3 bases; unmatched junction bases: 8. This CDR3 is built from 16 residues. The CDR3 region has the DNA TGTGCCAGCAGCTTGGGTACAGGGGTTGAGGACACTGAAGCTTTCTTT. Encoded protein: CASSLGTGVEDTEAFF.

The rearrangement joins TRBV5-4 to TRBJ2-3; 10 bases are shared with TRBD1. There are 15 residues in the CDR3. Germline CDR1 SGHNT, CDR2 YYREEE (reference sequence). J gave up 3 bases and V 4 bases, and 5 bases lay outside the gene matches. CDR3 amino acids: CASSRQGARTDTQYF. The CDR3 DNA reads TGTGCCAGCAGCCGACAGGGGGCTCGAACAGATACGCAGTATTTT.

The chain has TRBV28 and TRBJ1-5; no clear D gene. The CDR3 runs to 16 residues. Trimming shortened V by 5 bases and J by 0 bases, and 14 bases separated the two germline ends. Looked up from germline, CDR1 is MDHEN and CDR2 is SYDVKM. Here the CDR3 DNA reads TGTGCCAGCAGTCATCCGGAAGGGTATAGCAATCAGCCCCAGCATTTT. The encoded protein is CASSHPEGYSNQPQHF.

The chain combines TRBV19 with TRBJ1-2; unclear D gene. The germline gives CDR1 LNHDA, CDR2 SQIVND (reference sequence). Trimming pared 2 bases from V and 4 bases from J, leaving 14 bases between. The CDR3 consists of 15 residues. The CDR3 protein is CASSIRRAQSYGYTF. The CDR3 DNA sequence: TGTGCCAGTAGTATAAGGAGGGCGCAATCCTATGGCTACACCTTC.

The CDR3 DNA sequence: TGTGCCAGCAGTTCAAGCCTAAGGGACAGCTCAACTAATGAAAAACTGTTTTTT. Its protein is CASSSSLRDSSTNEKLFF. The chain employs TRBV27 and TRBJ1-4; the match to TRBD1 covers 7 bases. The V gene's germline CDR1 is MNHEY and CDR2 SMNVEV (reference sequence). The CDR3 loop spans 18 amino acids. Trimming cost V 4 bases and J 0 bases; bases outside gene matches: 11.

The rearrangement links TRBV28 to TRBJ2-1; either TRBD1 or TRBD2 may fit D (5 bases each). Germline CDR1 reads MDHEN; CDR2 reads SYDVKM. The CDR3 is made up of 14 amino acids. The germline V and J ends were trimmed by 8 bases and 6 bases, with 17 bases remaining between them. The CDR3 here is CASEGRRATNEQFF. The CDR3 DNA reads as TGTGCCAGCGAGGGACGCCGGGCCACCAATGAGCAGTTCTTC.

The chain has TRBV5-1 and TRBJ2-7, with D perhaps matching TRBD2 (6 bases). The V and J ends lost 0 bases and 4 bases respectively, with 14 bases between them. Germline V gene sequence: CDR1 SGHRS, CDR2 YFSETQ. The CDR3 spans 15 residues. CDR3 residues: CASSLAPGLLYEQYF. In nucleotides, the CDR3 is TGCGCCAGCAGCTTGGCACCGGGACTCTTGTACGAGCAGTACTTC.